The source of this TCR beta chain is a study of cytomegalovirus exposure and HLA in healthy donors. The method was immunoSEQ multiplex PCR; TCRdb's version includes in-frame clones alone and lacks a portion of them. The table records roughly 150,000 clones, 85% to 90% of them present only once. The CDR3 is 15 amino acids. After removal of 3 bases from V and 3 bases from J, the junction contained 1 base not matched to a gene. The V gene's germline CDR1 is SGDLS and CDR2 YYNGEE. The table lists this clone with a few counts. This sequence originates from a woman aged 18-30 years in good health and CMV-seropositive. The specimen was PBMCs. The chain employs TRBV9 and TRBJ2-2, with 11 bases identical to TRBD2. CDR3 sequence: CASSGLAGYTGELFF. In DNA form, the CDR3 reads TGTGCCAGCAGCGGACTAGCGGGGTACACCGGGGAGCTGTTTTTT.